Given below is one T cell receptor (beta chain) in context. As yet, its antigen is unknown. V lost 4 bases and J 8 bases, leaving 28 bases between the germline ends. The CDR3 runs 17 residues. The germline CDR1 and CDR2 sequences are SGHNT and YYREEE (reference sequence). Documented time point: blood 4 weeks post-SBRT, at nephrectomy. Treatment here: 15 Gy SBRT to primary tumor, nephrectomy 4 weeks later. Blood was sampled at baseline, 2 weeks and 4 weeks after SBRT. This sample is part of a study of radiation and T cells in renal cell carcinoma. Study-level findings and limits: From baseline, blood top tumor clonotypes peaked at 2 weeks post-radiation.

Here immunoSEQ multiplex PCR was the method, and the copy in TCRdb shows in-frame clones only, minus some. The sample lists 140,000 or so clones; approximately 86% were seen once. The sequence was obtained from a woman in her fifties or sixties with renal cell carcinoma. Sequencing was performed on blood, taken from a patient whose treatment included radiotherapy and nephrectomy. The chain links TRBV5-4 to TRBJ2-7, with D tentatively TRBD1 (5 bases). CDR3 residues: CASSPPTGENDPTQQYF. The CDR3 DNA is TGTGCCAGCAGCCCCCCCACAGGAGAAAATGATCCTACGCAGCAGTACTTC. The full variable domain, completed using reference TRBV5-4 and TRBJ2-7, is ETGVTQSPTHLIKTRGQQVTLRCSSQSGHNTVSWYQQALGQGPQFIFQYYREEENGRGNFPPRFSGLQFPNYSSELNVNALELDDSALYLCASSPPTGENDPTQQYFGPGTRLTVT.